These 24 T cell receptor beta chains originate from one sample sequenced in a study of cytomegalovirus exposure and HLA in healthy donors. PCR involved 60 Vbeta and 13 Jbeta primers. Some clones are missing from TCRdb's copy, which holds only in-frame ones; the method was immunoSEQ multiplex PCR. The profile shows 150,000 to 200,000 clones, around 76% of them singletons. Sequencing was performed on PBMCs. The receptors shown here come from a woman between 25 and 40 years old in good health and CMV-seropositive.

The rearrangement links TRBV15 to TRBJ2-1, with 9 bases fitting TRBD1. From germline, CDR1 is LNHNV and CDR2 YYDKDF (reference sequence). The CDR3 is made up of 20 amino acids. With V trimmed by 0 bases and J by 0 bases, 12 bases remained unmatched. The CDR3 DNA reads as TGTGCCACCAGCAGAGATCTAAACAGGGGGCTGGAGGCCTCCTACAATGAGCAGTTCTTC. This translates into CATSRDLNRGLEASYNEQFF.

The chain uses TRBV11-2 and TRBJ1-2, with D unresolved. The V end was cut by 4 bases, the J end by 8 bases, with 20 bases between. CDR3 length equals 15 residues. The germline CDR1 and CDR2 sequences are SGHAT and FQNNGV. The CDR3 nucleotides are TGTGCCAGCAGCTCAAGATATGGCGACCGGCGGGGCTACACCTTC. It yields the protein CASSSRYGDRRGYTF.

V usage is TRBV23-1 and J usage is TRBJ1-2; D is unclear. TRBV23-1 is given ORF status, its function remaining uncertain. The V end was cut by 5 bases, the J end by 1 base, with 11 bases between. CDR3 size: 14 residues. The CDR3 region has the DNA TGCGCCAGCAGTTCGACCGACAATAACTATGGCTACACCTTC. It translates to CASSSTDNNYGYTF.

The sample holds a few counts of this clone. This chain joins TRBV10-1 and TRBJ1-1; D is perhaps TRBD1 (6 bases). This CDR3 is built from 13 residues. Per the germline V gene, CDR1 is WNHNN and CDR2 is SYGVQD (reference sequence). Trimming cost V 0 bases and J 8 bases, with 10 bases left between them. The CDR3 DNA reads TGCGCCAGCAGTGAGTCTCCAGGGGCGGAAGCTTTCTTT. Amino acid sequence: CASSESPGAEAFF.

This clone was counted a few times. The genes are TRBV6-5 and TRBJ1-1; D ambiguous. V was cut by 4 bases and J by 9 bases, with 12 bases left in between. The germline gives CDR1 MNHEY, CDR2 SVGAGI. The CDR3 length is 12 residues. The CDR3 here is CASSSADMKAFF. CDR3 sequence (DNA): TGTGCCAGCAGTTCAGCAGACATGAAAGCTTTCTTT.

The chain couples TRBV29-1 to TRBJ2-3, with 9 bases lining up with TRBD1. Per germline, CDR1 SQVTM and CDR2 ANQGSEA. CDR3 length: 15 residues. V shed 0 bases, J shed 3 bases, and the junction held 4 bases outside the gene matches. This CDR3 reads CSVEDPGQGTDTQYF. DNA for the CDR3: TGCAGCGTTGAAGACCCCGGACAGGGGACAGATACGCAGTATTTT.

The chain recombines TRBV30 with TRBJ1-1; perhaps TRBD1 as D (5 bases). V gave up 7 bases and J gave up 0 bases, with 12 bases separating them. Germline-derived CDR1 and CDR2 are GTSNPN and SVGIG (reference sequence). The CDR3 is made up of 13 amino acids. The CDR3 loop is CAFRVLVNTEAFF. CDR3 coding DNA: TGTGCCTTCAGGGTCCTGGTGAACACTGAAGCTTTCTTT.

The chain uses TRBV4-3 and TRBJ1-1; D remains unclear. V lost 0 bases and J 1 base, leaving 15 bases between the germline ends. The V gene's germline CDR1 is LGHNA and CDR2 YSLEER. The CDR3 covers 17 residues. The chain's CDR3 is CASSQERFGVENTEAFF. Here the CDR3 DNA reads TGCGCCAGCAGCCAAGAACGATTCGGGGTTGAGAACACTGAAGCTTTCTTT.

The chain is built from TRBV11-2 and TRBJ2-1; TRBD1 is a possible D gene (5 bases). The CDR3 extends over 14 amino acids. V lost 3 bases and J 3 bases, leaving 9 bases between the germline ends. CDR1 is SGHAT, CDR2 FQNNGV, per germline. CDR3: CASSFRRVYNEQFF. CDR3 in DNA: TGTGCCAGCAGCTTTCGCAGGGTCTACAATGAGCAGTTCTTC.

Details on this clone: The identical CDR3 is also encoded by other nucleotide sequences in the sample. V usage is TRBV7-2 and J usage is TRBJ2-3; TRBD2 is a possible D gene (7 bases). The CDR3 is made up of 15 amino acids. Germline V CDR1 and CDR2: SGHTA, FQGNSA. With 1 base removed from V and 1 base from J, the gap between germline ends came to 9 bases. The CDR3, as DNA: TGTGCCAGCAGCTTAGTAGGGGGGGGCACAGATACGCAGTATTTT. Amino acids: CASSLVGGGTDTQYF.

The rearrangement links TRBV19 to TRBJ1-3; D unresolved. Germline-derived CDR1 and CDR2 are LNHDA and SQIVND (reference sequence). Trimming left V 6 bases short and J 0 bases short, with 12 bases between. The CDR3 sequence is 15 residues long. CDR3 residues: CASRPETGSGNTIYF. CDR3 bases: TGTGCCAGTAGGCCGGAAACGGGCTCTGGAAACACCATATATTTT.

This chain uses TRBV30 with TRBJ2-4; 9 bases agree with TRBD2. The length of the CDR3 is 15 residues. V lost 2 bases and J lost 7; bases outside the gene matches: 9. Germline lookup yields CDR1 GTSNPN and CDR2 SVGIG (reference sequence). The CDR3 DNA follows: TGTGCCTGGAGTATGGGCGGGGGGGCGGGTAACATTCAGTACTTC. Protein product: CAWSMGGGAGNIQYF.

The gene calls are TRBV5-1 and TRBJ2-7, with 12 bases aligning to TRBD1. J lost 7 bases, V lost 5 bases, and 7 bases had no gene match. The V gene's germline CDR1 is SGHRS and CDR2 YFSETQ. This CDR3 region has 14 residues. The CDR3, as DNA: TGCGCCAGCAGGCCGGGACAGGGGGCGGAGGAGCAGTACTTC. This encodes CASRPGQGAEEQYF.

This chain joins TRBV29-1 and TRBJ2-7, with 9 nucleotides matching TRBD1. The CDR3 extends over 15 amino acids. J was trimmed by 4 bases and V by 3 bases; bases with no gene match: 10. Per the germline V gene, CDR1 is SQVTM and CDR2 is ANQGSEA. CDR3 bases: TGCAGCGTTGAGCTAATACAGGGGGCGTTGTACGAGCAGTACTTC. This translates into CSVELIQGALYEQYF.

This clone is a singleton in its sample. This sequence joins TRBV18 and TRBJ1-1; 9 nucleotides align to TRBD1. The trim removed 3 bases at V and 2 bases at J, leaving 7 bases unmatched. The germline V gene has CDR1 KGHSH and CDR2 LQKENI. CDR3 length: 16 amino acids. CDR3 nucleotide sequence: TGTGCCAGCTCACCCTTCCCGGGACAGGGAAACACTGAAGCTTTCTTT. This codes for CASSPFPGQGNTEAFF.

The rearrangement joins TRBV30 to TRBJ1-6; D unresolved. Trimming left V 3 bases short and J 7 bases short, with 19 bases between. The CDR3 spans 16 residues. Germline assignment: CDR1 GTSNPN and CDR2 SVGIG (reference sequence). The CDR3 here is CAWRGEVGARNSPLHF. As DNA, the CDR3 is TGTGCCTGGAGGGGAGAGGTTGGCGCGCGGAATTCACCCCTCCACTTT.

Here the CDR3 DNA reads TGCGCCAGCAGCCAAGTAGTCCAGGGGGAGGCAGAGACCCAGTACTTC. This translates into CASSQVVQGEAETQYF. The chain uses TRBV4-3 and TRBJ2-5; TRBD1 might be the D (7 bases). The CDR3 has 16 amino acids. Trimming shortened V by 1 base and J by 4 bases, and 16 bases separated the two germline ends. Germline CDR1 LGHNA, CDR2 YSLEER.

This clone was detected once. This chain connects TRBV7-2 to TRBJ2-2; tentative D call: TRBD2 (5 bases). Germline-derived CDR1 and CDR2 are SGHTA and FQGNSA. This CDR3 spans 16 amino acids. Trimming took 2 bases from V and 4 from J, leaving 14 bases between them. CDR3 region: CASSLNLGRFTGELFF. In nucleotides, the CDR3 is TGTGCCAGCAGCTTAAATCTAGGGAGATTCACCGGGGAGCTGTTTTTT.

The CDR3 region is CASSLSNEQYF. CDR3 nucleotides: TGTGCCAGCAGCTTAAGTAACGAGCAGTACTTC. This chain links TRBV5-4 with TRBJ2-5, with no clear D. With the DNA end fitting TRBJ2-7 better, the J assignment may be wrong. The CDR3 consists of 11 residues. Germline V gene sequence: CDR1 SGHNT, CDR2 YYREEE (reference sequence).

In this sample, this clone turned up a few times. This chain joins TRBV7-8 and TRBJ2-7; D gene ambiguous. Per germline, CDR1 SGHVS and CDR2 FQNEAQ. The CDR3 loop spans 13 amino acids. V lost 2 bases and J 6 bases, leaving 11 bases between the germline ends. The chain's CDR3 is CASSLMVTVEQYF. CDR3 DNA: TGTGCCAGCAGCTTAATGGTAACTGTCGAGCAGTACTTC.

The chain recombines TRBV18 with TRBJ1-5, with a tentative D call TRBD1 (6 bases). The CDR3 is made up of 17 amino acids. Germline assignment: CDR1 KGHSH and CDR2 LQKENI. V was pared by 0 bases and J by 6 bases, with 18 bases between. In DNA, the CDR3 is TGTGCCAGCTCACCACCGAGGGGGAATTTGGTCCGTCAGCCCCAGCATTTT. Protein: CASSPPRGNLVRQPQHF.

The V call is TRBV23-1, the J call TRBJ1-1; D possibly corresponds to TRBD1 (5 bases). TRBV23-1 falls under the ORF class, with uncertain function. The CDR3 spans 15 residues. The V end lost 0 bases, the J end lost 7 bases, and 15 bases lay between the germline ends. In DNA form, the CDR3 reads TGCGCCAGCAGTCAATCGTTGGCAGGGTTGAGTGAAGCTTTCTTT. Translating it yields CASSQSLAGLSEAFF.

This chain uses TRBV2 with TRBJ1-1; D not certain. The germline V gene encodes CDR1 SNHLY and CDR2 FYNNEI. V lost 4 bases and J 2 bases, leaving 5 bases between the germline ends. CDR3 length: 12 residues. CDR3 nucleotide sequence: TGTGCCAGCAGTGGGCATAACACTGAAGCTTTCTTT. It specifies CASSGHNTEAFF.

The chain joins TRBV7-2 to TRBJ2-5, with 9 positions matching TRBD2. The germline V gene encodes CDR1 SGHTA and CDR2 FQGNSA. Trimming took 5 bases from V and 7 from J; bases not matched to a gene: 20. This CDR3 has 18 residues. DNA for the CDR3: TGTGCCAGCAGCCACGGACTAGCGTCGACATATAGCGGAGTGACCCAGTACTTC. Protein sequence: CASSHGLASTYSGVTQYF.